A selection of T cell receptor beta chains follows, all from one sample in a study of CD8 T cells in ankylosing spondylitis. Via MiXCR, TCRdb re-called the 5' RACE reads, giving one row per CDR3 protein. The sample lists roughly 280,000 distinct CDR3 sequences, about 19% occurring once. What was sequenced was blood, either unsorted or a sorted T cell fraction (not recorded which). All receptors derive from a male donor with ankylosing spondylitis or in good health (not recorded which). Both conserved end residues are part of each CDR3. The D gene is left open where the match is weak. Rows give clone size only sometimes, using once, few, many, or a class for an expanded clone.

d_call	v_call	j_call	clone_size	cdr3_aa	cdr3_nt
NA	TRBV20-1	TRBJ1-4	many	CSARLPNEKLFF	TGCAGTGCTAGACTCCCCAATGAAAAACTGTTTTTT
NA	TRBV7-2	TRBJ1-5	NA	CASSLRDRLNQPQHF	TGTGCCAGCAGCTTAAGAGACAGGCTGAATCAGCCCCAGCATTTT
NA	TRBV30	TRBJ2-5	few	CAWSDDRPQYF	TGTGCCTGGAGTGATGACAGGCCTCAGTACTTC
TRBD1	TRBV4-1	TRBJ2-3	NA	CASTSPGQRTDTQYF	TGCGCCAGCACCTCGCCGGGACAGCGCACAGATACGCAGTATTTT
NA	TRBV9	TRBJ2-1	NA	CASSVREDEQFF	TGTGCCAGCAGCGTGAGGGAGGATGAGCAGTTCTTC
NA	TRBV21-1	TRBJ1-5	few	CASSKEKWDFWGEGNQPQHF	NA
NA	TRBV18	TRBJ2-1	NA	CASSPSTGTVYNEQFF	TGTGCCAGCTCACCGTCAACGGGGACCGTATACAATGAGCAGTTCTTC
NA	TRBV5-6	TRBJ2-5	few	CASSATGSGETQYF	TGTGCCAGCAGCGCGACAGGGAGCGGGGAGACCCAGTACTTC
TRBD1	TRBV12-3/TRBV12-4	TRBJ1-5	few	CASSWTGTNQPQHF	TGTGCCAGCAGTTGGACAGGGACAAATCAGCCCCAGCATTTT
TRBD2	TRBV20-1	TRBJ2-1	few	CSATGLAGGSSYNEQFF	TGCAGTGCTACCGGACTAGCGGGGGGGAGCTCCTACAATGAGCAGTTCTTC
TRBD1	TRBV12-3/TRBV12-4	TRBJ1-1	NA	CASSFRQGNTEAFF	TGTGCCAGCAGTTTTAGACAGGGGAACACTGAAGCTTTCTTT
NA	TRBV29-1	TRBJ2-6	NA	CSVVGRTPSGANVLTF	TGCAGCGTTGTCGGTAGGACGCCCTCTGGGGCCAACGTCCTGACTTTC
NA	TRBV14	TRBJ2-2	few	CASSGHRELFF	TGTGCCAGCAGCGGACACAGGGAGCTGTTTTTT
NA	TRBV13	TRBJ2-5	NA	CASSHYQETQYF	TGTGCCAGCAGCCATTACCAAGAGACCCAGTACTTC
NA	TRBV24-1	TRBJ1-5	NA	CATSDLTDEQPQHF	TGTGCCACCAGTGATTTGACCGACGAGCAGCCCCAGCATTTT
NA	TRBV3-1	TRBJ2-6	few	CASSRKTGTLSGANVLTF	TGTGCCAGCAGCCGGAAGACAGGGACTCTCTCTGGGGCCAACGTCCTGACTTTC
NA	TRBV12-3/TRBV12-4	TRBJ1-1	many	CASSSTIEAFF	TGTGCCAGCAGTTCCACCATTGAAGCTTTCTTT
NA	TRBV3-1	TRBJ1-3	NA	CASSPGYSGNTIYF	TGTGCCAGCAGCCCGGGGTACTCTGGAAACACCATATATTTT